What follows are 15 T cell receptor beta chains derived from one specimen sequenced in a study of T-cell reconstitution after alpha-beta-depleted transplantation in children. Unique molecular identifiers tagged the TCRbeta library. TCRdb re-called the PCR reads through MiXCR, storing one row per CDR3 protein. The sample records some 530,000 distinct CDR3 sequences, approximately 12% being singletons. The sequenced sample was PBMCs from the stem cell graft donor, obtained from the stem cell graft. The receptor source for this set is a human donor who donated a stem cell graft to a child with combined immunodeficiency.

V gene TRBV28 combines with J gene TRBJ2-5; 8 bases align to TRBD1. J lost 4 bases, V lost 6 bases, and 7 bases had no gene match. This CDR3 spans 14 amino acids. Germline V lookup: CDR1 MDHEN, CDR2 SYDVKM. The CDR3 spells CASRRQGSRETQYF. CDR3 nucleotides: TGTGCCAGCAGGCGACAGGGGAGTCGAGAGACCCAGTACTTC.

This clonotype has a handful of counts. V is TRBV6-2 or TRBV6-3 and J is TRBJ2-2; TRBD1 is a possible D gene (7 bases). V lost 2 bases to trimming and J lost 3 bases, with 13 bases between them. The CDR3 length is 16 residues. Per germline, CDR1 MNHEY and CDR2 SVGEGT. Here the CDR3 DNA reads TGTGCCAGCAGTTACAGGAGGGACAGACACACCGGGGAGCTGTTTTTT. It is translated as CASSYRRDRHTGELFF.

Ten or more counts support this clonotype. The rearrangement links TRBV12-3 or TRBV12-4 to TRBJ2-5, with TRBD1 identical over 7 bases. The ends lost 6 bases at V and 10 bases at J; junction bases unmatched: 14. The CDR3 spans 14 residues. CDR3 in amino acids: CASSRDRASLSQYF. For the CDR3, the DNA is TGTGCCAGCAGCCGCGACAGGGCTTCTCTTAGCCAGTACTTC.

This clonotype was found a few times. The rearrangement joins TRBV7-9 to TRBJ2-3; unclear D gene. The CDR3 runs 16 residues. The V and J ends lost 4 bases and 3 bases respectively, with 17 bases between them. CDR1 and CDR2 (germline): SEHNR, FQNEAQ (reference sequence). The CDR3 DNA is TGTGCCAGCAGCTCCCCCGTGGCTCCCATTACAGATACGCAGTATTTT. This codes for CASSSPVAPITDTQYF. The full variable domain, completed using reference TRBV7-9 and TRBJ2-3, is DTGVSQNPRHKITKRGQNVTFRCDPISEHNRLYWYRQTLGQGPEFLTYFQNEAQLEKSRLLSDRFSAERPKGSFSTLEIQRTEQGDSAMYLCASSSPVAPITDTQYFGPGTRLTVL.

In regard to this clonotype: This may be a read error: a much more frequent sequence differs by one nucleotide. The chain links TRBV10-3 to TRBJ2-3, with TRBD2 as a possible D gene (6 bases). The CDR3 loop spans 18 amino acids. Germline loops: CDR1 ENHRY, CDR2 SYGVKD. V lost 3 bases to trimming and J lost 2 bases, with 21 bases between them. The CDR3 sequence is CAISEPELSSAHTDTQYF. Here the CDR3 DNA reads TGTGCCATCAGTGAACCCGAACTCTCTAGCGCTCACACAGATACGCAGTATTTT.

This clonotype occurred a few times. The gene calls are TRBV10-2 and TRBJ2-1; TRBD2 might be the D (9 bases). CDR1 WSHSY and CDR2 SAAADI come from the germline V gene. The CDR3 spans 19 residues. Trimming took off 6 bases at V and 1 base at J, with 25 bases between the two ends. The CDR3 coding sequence is TGCGCCAGCAGAGAGACAGGGGCTAGCGGGGTAGGGTCCTACAATGAGCAGTTCTTC. Translating it yields CASRETGASGVGSYNEQFF.

This clonotype was recorded at least ten times. The chain uses TRBV5-5 and TRBJ2-2; D is perhaps TRBD2 (5 bases). V shed 2 bases and J shed 0 bases, with 8 bases lying between them. Germline CDR1 reads SGHKS; CDR2 reads YYEKEE (reference sequence). This CDR3 has 15 amino acids. CDR3 in amino acids: CASSFAGANTGELFF. The CDR3 region has the DNA TGTGCCAGCAGCTTTGCGGGCGCGAACACCGGGGAGCTGTTTTTT. Full variable domain (outside the CDR3, taken from reference TRBV5-5 and TRBJ2-2): DAGVTQSPTHLIKTRGQQVTLRCSPISGHKSVSWYQQVLGQGPQFIFQYYEKEERGRGNFPDRFSARQFPNYSSELNVNALLLGDSALYLCASSFAGANTGELFFGEGSRLTVL.

This clonotype was detected many times. This chain uses TRBV12-3 or TRBV12-4 with TRBJ2-1; D may correspond to TRBD1 or TRBD2 (5 bases each). Deletions cut 3 bases from V and 9 bases from J, with 9 bases between. This CDR3 has 12 residues. The CDR3 protein is CASSFTGGEQFF. CDR3 coding DNA: TGTGCCAGCAGTTTTACAGGAGGTGAGCAGTTCTTC.

In its sample, this clonotype was seen many times. J is TRBJ2-1 and V is TRBV29-1; D is undetermined. The CDR3 has 12 amino acids. V lost 0 bases and J lost 8, with 8 bases in between. CDR1 is SQVTM, CDR2 ANQGSEA, per germline. The chain's CDR3 is CSVEDLQDEQFF. For the CDR3, the DNA is TGCAGCGTTGAAGATCTTCAGGATGAGCAGTTCTTC.

This clonotype has a handful of counts. J is TRBJ2-3 and V is TRBV10-2; TRBD2 agrees at 14 bases. The CDR3 consists of 15 residues. Germline assignment: CDR1 WSHSY and CDR2 SAAADI. Trimming removed 6 bases from V and 4 bases from J; junction bases left unmatched: 3. Written as DNA, the CDR3 is TGCGCCAGCAGGGGACTAGCGGGAGCACCAGATACGCAGTATTTT. Residues: CASRGLAGAPDTQYF.

The V gene is TRBV12-3 or TRBV12-4, the J gene TRBJ2-1; 9 bases line up with TRBD2. Losses at the gene ends were 4 bases for V and 4 bases for J; bases not matched to a gene: 14. CDR3 size: 18 residues. CDR3 nucleotides: TGTGCCAGCAGTTCCTCGACTAGCGGCCAACCCTCATACAATGAGCAGTTCTTC. It yields the protein CASSSSTSGQPSYNEQFF.

Only a few counts were recorded for this clonotype. This chain links TRBV11-1 with TRBJ2-1, with unresolved D. The ends were cut back, 2 bases at V and 5 bases at J, with 10 bases in the middle. The CDR3 extends over 14 amino acids. In germline, CDR1 is SGHAT, CDR2 FQDESV (reference sequence). CDR3: CASSLLRTNNEQFF. Here the CDR3 DNA reads TGTGCCAGCAGCTTACTAAGAACCAACAATGAGCAGTTCTTC.

The chain has TRBV12-3 or TRBV12-4 and TRBJ2-2; TRBD2 matches 8 bases. The trim removed 1 base at V and 4 bases at J, leaving 5 bases unmatched. This CDR3 has 16 amino acids. CDR3 coding DNA: TGTGCCAGCAGTTTAGGGCTAGCGGGTATCACCGGGGAGCTGTTTTTT. This gives the protein CASSLGLAGITGELFF.

This clonotype was detected many times. V usage is TRBV10-3 and J usage is TRBJ2-5, with 8 positions matching TRBD1. V lost 0 bases to trimming and J lost 1 base; unmatched junction nucleotides: 1. CDR1 is ENHRY, CDR2 SYGVKD, per germline. This CDR3 is built from 15 residues. CDR3 coding DNA: TGTGCCATCAGTGAGTCGGACAGGGCCCAAGAGACCCAGTACTTC. Translating it yields CAISESDRAQETQYF.

This clonotype came up many times. The chain carries TRBV6-1 and TRBJ1-2; D unclear. Germline loops: CDR1 MNHNS, CDR2 SASEGT. The CDR3 length is 14 residues. The CDR3 loop is CASAADRAPYGYTF. CDR3 DNA: TGTGCTTCGGCCGCGGACCGGGCCCCCTATGGCTACACCTTC.